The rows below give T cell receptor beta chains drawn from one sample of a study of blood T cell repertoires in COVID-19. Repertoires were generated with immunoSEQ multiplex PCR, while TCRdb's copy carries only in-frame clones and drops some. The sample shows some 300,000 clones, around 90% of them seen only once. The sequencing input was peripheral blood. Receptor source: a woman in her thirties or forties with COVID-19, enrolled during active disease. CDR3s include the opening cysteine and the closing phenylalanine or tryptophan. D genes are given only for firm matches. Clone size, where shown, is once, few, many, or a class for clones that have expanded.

TGTGCCAGCAGCCCAGCGAACGTGAACACCGGGGAGCTGTTTTTT CASSPANVNTGELFF TRBJ2-2 TRBV7-3 15 . .
TGTGCCACCAGCAGTGATTCAGGGGGCGAGGACACTGAAGCTTTCTTT CATSSDSGGEDTEAFF TRBJ1-1 TRBV15 16 TRBD1 few
TGTGCCAGCAGTTTTTCAGGTAATCAGCCCCAGCATTTT CASSFSGNQPQHF TRBJ1-5 TRBV12-3/TRBV12-4 13 . .
TGTGCCAGCAGCGTAGTCAGGGTGGGCACTGAAGCTTTCTTT CASSVVRVGTEAFF TRBJ1-1 TRBV9 14 . .
TGTGCCAGCAGTCGGGGAGATACGCAGTATTTT CASSRGDTQYF TRBJ2-3 TRBV7-3 11 . .
TGCGCCAGCAGCCCCGATAGCCCGGAAAATGGGCCCCAGCATTTT CASSPDSPENGPQHF TRBJ1-5 TRBV5-1 15 . .
TGTGCCAGCAGGCCCACTAGCGTCCTGGAATGGTATAGTAACAATGAGCAGTTCTTC CASRPTSVLEWYSNNEQFF TRBJ2-1 TRBV5-4 19 TRBD2 once
TGTGCCAGCAGTCTCCGGACAGGGGGCATAACAGATACGCAGTATTTT CASSLRTGGITDTQYF TRBJ2-3 TRBV28 16 TRBD1 .
TGTGCCAGCAGCTTAGACCGGACAAAGAGCCTGAACACTGAAGCTTTCTTT CASSLDRTKSLNTEAFF TRBJ1-1 TRBV7-9 17 . .
TGTGCCAGCAGCTTCGTTGCGAGATCCTACAATGAGCAGTTCTTC CASSFVARSYNEQFF TRBJ2-1 TRBV5-8 15 . .
TGTGCCAGCAGTGGGGGGGCTGACAGGGCAGGGCAGCCCCAGCATTTT CASSGGADRAGQPQHF TRBJ1-5 TRBV6-1 16 TRBD1 .
TGTGCCAGCAGTTTCCCCCTAGCGGGGGGGAGGGATGAGCAGTTCTTC CASSFPLAGGRDEQFF TRBJ2-1 TRBV27 16 TRBD2 .
TGTGCCAGCAGTCCAAGGGGGAACAATCAGCCCCAGCATTTT CASSPRGNNQPQHF TRBJ1-5 TRBV6-5 14 . few
TGTGCCAGCAGTCCGAGACAGTTTGGAAACACCATATATTTT CASSPRQFGNTIYF TRBJ1-3 TRBV28 14 . .
TGTGCCATCAGTGACGGGGCCTACAATGAGCAGTTCTTC CAISDGAYNEQFF TRBJ2-1 TRBV10-3 13 . .
TGTGCCAGCAGTTTATTAGGGGGCAAGATCTACGAGCAGTACTTC CASSLLGGKIYEQYF TRBJ2-7 TRBV28 15 TRBD1 .
TGTGCCACCAGTGAGGGCAGCCAGCCCCAGCATTTT CATSEGSQPQHF TRBJ1-5 TRBV24-1 12 . .
TGTGCCAGCGTGCGCCTCGGGGGGGCCTCCAACACCGGGGAGCTGTTTTTT CASVRLGGASNTGELFF TRBJ2-2 TRBV5-4 17 TRBD2 once
TGTGCCAGCACTAGAAGTGGGCAGGGAAGTAGGAATGAGCAGTTCTTC CASTRSGQGSRNEQFF TRBJ2-1 TRBV2 16 . .
TGCGCCAGCAGCTCCGGACTAGCGGGGGGCGGGGGCACAGATACGCAGTATTTT CASSSGLAGGGGTDTQYF TRBJ2-3 TRBV5-1 18 TRBD2 .
TGTGCCAGCAGCTCCCCCGGGAACAGGGCCTACGAGCAGTACTTC CASSSPGNRAYEQYF TRBJ2-7 TRBV5-4 15 . .
TGTGCCATCAGTAATCGGACGTCAGGCGGGAATCAGCCCCAGCATTTT CAISNRTSGGNQPQHF TRBJ1-5 TRBV10-3 16 . .
TGTGCCTGGAGTGTGACAGCTTCGAATCAGCCCCAGCATTTT CAWSVTASNQPQHF TRBJ1-5 TRBV30 14 . .
TGTGCCAGCAGCCCAAGTCCCGGGACAGGGATCGGTGGAAACACCATATATTTT CASSPSPGTGIGGNTIYF TRBJ1-3 TRBV9 18 TRBD1 .
TGTGCCAGCAGTCATCCTAGACTAGCGGGAGGGAATGAGCAGTTCTTC CASSHPRLAGGNEQFF TRBJ2-1 TRBV28 16 TRBD2 .
TGCGCCAGCAGCCAAGGGACAGGGAGTGGGTCTGTCTATGGCTACACCTTC CASSQGTGSGSVYGYTF TRBJ1-2 TRBV4-3 17 TRBD1 .
TGTGCCAGCAGAGGGACAGGTAGACTTAACTATGGCTACACCTTC CASRGTGRLNYGYTF TRBJ1-2 TRBV2 15 TRBD1 .
TGTGCCAGCAGTTACTACCCGACAGGGTTTAGAACTGAAGCTTTCTTT CASSYYPTGFRTEAFF TRBJ1-1 TRBV6-5 16 TRBD1 .
TGTGCCAGCAGTGGAGGGACAGTGCTTGATGAGCAGTTCTTC CASSGGTVLDEQFF TRBJ2-1 TRBV6-2/TRBV6-3 14 . .
TGTGCCAGTAGTGCGGGACAGGGACATGGCTACACCTTC CASSAGQGHGYTF TRBJ1-2 TRBV19 13 TRBD1 .
TGCGCCAGCAGCTTGGCCGGTATGAACTGGGAAAAACTGTTTTTT CASSLAGMNWEKLFF TRBJ1-4 TRBV5-1 15 . .
TGCGCCAGCAGCCCGGGACAGTCCTACAATGAGCAGTTCTTC CASSPGQSYNEQFF TRBJ2-1 TRBV5-1 14 TRBD1 .
TGTGCCAGCAGCCGACCGGGACAGGGTCGGGGAAACACCATATATTTT CASSRPGQGRGNTIYF TRBJ1-3 TRBV16 16 TRBD1 few